The rows below give T cell receptor beta chains drawn from one sample of a study of cytomegalovirus exposure and HLA in healthy donors. Using immunoSEQ multiplex PCR, the repertoire was profiled, and TCRdb retains in-frame clones only, with some absent. The top ten clones hold roughly 1.7% of a sample with about 200,000 clones, 70% to 90% of them seen once. The specimen sequenced was PBMCs. These receptor sequences come from a woman younger than 30 in good health and CMV-seronegative. CDR3s include the opening cysteine and the closing phenylalanine or tryptophan. Each record gives: CDR3 length, clone size, V gene, J gene, D gene, CDR3 DNA, CDR3 protein. A D gene is named only where the DNA matches it firmly. Some rows have no size entry. The others give once, few or many, or a class for an expanded clone.

17	NA	TRBV4-3	TRBJ2-1	TRBD2	TGCGCCAGCAGCCATCCTCGGACTAGCGGGAGGCAGACTGAGCAGTTCTTC	CASSHPRTSGRQTEQFF
15	NA	TRBV2	TRBJ1-1	NA	TGTGCCAGCAGTGATTACAGGATAATGAACACTGAAGCTTTCTTT	CASSDYRIMNTEAFF
15	few	TRBV6-1	TRBJ1-2	NA	TGTGCCAGCAGTTCCATCCCGGGGGGGGACTATGGCTACACCTTC	CASSSIPGGDYGYTF
15	NA	TRBV5-4	TRBJ2-7	TRBD2	TGTGCCAGCAGCTCTCCAGAAGCGGGAGTCCACGAGCAGTACTTC	CASSSPEAGVHEQYF
19	NA	TRBV7-8	TRBJ2-7	TRBD2	TGTGCCAGCAGGCGCCGCCGGGACAGGGGGACTAGCGGGAGCTACGAGCAGTACTTC	CASRRRRDRGTSGSYEQYF
14	NA	TRBV27	TRBJ1-1	TRBD1	TGTGCCAGCAGTTTGGGACAGGGGTTCCCTGAAGCTTTCTTT	CASSLGQGFPEAFF
14	NA	TRBV6-5	TRBJ2-7	NA	TGTGCCTCCAGCCCCTCCACAGGGACCTACGAGCAGTACTTC	CASSPSTGTYEQYF
16	NA	TRBV12-5	TRBJ2-1	TRBD2	TGTGCTAGTGGTTTGGTACTGGGACTAGCGGGGGTCGAGCAGTTCTTC	CASGLVLGLAGVEQFF
13	NA	TRBV6-4	TRBJ2-1	NA	TGTGCCAGCAGTGAGACAGGCTACAATGAGCAGTTCTTC	CASSETGYNEQFF
14	NA	TRBV7-2	TRBJ2-7	NA	TGTGCCAGCAGCTTTAGTGGGAGGATAAGCGAGCAGTACTTC	CASSFSGRISEQYF